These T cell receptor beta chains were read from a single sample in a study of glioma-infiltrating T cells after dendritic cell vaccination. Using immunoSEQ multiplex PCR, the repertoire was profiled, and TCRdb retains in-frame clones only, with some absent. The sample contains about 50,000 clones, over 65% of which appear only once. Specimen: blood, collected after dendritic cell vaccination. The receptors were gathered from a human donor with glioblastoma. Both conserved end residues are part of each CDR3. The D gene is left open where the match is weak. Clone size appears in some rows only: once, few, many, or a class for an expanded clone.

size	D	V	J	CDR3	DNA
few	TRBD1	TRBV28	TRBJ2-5	CASSLNRGVYETQYF	TGTGCCAGCAGTTTGAACAGGGGCGTGTATGAGACCCAGTACTTC
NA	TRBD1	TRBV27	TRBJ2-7	CASSPNPTGTYEQYF	TGTGCCAGCAGTCCCAACCCGACAGGGACCTACGAGCAGTACTTC
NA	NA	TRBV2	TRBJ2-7	CASSRQGGTYEQYF	TGTGCCAGCTCAAGACAGGGAGGAACCTACGAGCAGTACTTC
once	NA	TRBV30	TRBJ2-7	CAWSGRQGVGREQYF	TGTGCCTGGAGTGGTCGGCAGGGTGTTGGACGCGAGCAGTACTTC
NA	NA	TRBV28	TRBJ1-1	CASSRDMNTEAFF	TGTGCCAGCAGTCGGGATATGAACACTGAAGCTTTCTTT
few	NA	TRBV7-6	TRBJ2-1	CASSRTTGYNEQFF	TGTGCCAGCAGCAGGACGACAGGCTACAATGAGCAGTTCTTC
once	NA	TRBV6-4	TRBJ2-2	CASSDSRNTGELFF	TGTGCCAGCAGTGACTCTAGGAACACCGGGGAGCTGTTTTTT
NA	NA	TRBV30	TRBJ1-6	CAWRRSYNSPLHF	TGTGCCTGGCGTCGCTCCTATAATTCACCCCTCCACTTT
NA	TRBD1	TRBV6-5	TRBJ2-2	CASSYFQGAAGELFF	TGTGCCAGCAGTTACTTTCAGGGGGCGGCCGGGGAGCTGTTTTTT
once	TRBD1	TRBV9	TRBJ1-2	CASSVDGQGGYGYTF	TGTGCCAGCAGCGTAGATGGACAGGGGGGCTATGGCTACACCTTC
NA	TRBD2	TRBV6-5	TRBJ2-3	CASSLTSGGATHTQYF	TGTGCCAGCAGTTTGACTAGCGGGGGGGCCACTCATACGCAGTATTTT
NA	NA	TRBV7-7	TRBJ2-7	CASSLQGGEQYF	TGTGCTAGCAGCCTACAGGGTGGCGAGCAGTACTTC
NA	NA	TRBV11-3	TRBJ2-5	CASSLIEETQYF	TGTGCCAGCAGCTTAATCGAGGAGACCCAGTACTTC
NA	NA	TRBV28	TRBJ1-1	CASSFQGGNTEAFF	TGTGCCAGCAGTTTTCAAGGGGGAAACACTGAAGCTTTCTTT
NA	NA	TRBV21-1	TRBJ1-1	CASIKAEGNTEAFF	TGTGCCAGCATTAAGGCGGAGGGGAACACTGAAGCTTTCTTT
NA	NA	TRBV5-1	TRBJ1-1	CASSLSGAMNTEAFF	TGCGCCAGCAGCTTGTCAGGGGCTATGAACACTGAAGCTTTCTTT
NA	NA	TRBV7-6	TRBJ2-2	CASLRAGNTGELFF	TGTGCCAGCTTGCGGGCGGGAAACACCGGGGAGCTGTTTTTT
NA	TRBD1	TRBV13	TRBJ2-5	CASSKIPDRGETQYF	TGTGCCAGCAGCAAAATACCGGACAGGGGAGAGACCCAGTACTTC
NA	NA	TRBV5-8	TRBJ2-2	CASSTGQSGELFF	TGTGCCAGCAGCACCGGACAGTCCGGGGAGCTGTTTTTT
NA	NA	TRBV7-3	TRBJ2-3	CASSEDSHTQYF	TGTGCCAGCAGCGAAGACTCCCATACGCAGTATTTT
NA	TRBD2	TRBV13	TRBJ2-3	CASSFGTSGGASDTQYF	TGTGCCAGCAGCTTTGGGACTAGCGGGGGGGCTTCAGATACGCAGTATTTT
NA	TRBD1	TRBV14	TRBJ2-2	CASSPGTGRTGELFF	TGTGCCAGCAGCCCAGGGACAGGGCGCACCGGGGAGCTGTTTTTT
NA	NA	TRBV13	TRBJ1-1	CASSLTPRDTEAFF	TGTGCCAGCAGCTTAACGCCCAGGGACACTGAAGCTTTCTTT
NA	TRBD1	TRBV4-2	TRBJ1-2	CASSQGGQDYGYTF	TGTGCCAGCAGCCAAGGGGGACAGGATTATGGCTACACCTTC